The sequence of this TCR beta chain was determined in a study of identical twins. The J segment lost 3 bases and the V segment lost 0 bases, leaving 6 bases of the junction unmatched. This CDR3 comprises 15 residues. The germline V gene has CDR1 SGHRS and CDR2 YFSETQ. Each CDR3 protein gets one entry after TCRdb re-called the 5' RACE reads with MiXCR. The data contain fewer than 900,000 distinct CDR3 sequences, about 18% of them singletons. The sample also formed part of further work on T cells expressing NK-cell markers. That source reports: Expanded NKG2C+ T cell clones had unclear HCMV specificity.

Specimen: PBMCs. The gene calls are TRBV5-1 and TRBJ2-7, with 7 nucleotides matching TRBD1. This TCR was recovered from a young woman in good health. The CDR3 bases are TGCGCCAGCAGCTTGGAAGGGGGCCATATCTACGAGCAGTACTTC. Protein product: CASSLEGGHIYEQYF.